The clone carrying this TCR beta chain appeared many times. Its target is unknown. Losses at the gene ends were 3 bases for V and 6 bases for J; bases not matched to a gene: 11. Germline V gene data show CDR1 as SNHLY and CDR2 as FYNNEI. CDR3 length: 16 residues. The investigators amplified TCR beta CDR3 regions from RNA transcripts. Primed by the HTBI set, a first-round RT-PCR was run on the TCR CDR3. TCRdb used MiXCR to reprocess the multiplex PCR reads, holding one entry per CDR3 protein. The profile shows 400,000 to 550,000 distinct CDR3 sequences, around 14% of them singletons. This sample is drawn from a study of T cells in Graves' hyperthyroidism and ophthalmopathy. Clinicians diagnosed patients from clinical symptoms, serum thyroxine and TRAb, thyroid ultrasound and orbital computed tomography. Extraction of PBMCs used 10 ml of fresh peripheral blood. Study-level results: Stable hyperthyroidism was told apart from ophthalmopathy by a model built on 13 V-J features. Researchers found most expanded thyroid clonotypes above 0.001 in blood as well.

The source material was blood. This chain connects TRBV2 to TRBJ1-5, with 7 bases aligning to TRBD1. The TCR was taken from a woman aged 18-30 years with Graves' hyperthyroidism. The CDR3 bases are TGTGCCAGCAGTGAGATACCCCGGGACAGAGGTCAGCCCCAGCATTTT. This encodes CASSEIPRDRGQPQHF.